This T cell receptor (beta chain) was observed in a study of Graves' ophthalmopathy and Graves' hyperthyroidism. Among the hyperthyroidism patients, all were newly diagnosed, aged 18 to 65, with under 2 months' duration. V dropped 1 base and J dropped 4 bases, with 13 bases sitting between them. CDR3 length: 16 residues. Germline V gene lookup returns CDR1 MGHDK and CDR2 SYGVNS. Study conclusions and caveats: Also, most clonotypes expanded in the thyroid above 0.001 frequency appeared in blood. For predicting ophthalmopathy progression, the model had roughly 70% sensitivity and 72.22% specificity. Ophthalmopathy could be told apart from stable hyperthyroidism by a 13-signature model (roughly 90% sensitivity, around 84% specificity).

The study amplified TCR beta CDR3 regions using RNA transcripts. First-round RT-PCR employed HTBI primers, with a second-round multiplex PCR after it. TCRdb passed the multiplex PCR reads through MiXCR, listing each CDR3 protein once. Counted here are roughly 600,000 distinct CDR3 sequences, less than 40% occurring once; the ten biggest clones make up about 4.2%. In this sample, this clonotype turned up many times. Its antigen is unknown. Sequenced: peripheral blood or thyroid tissue (not recorded which). The source is an adult man with Graves' hyperthyroidism. The genes are TRBV25-1 and TRBJ2-2; tentative D call: TRBD2 (6 bases). The chain's CDR3 is CASSELEGATTGELFF. CDR3 nucleotides: TGTGCCAGCAGTGAATTGGAGGGAGCAACCACCGGGGAGCTGTTTTTT.